These 3 T cell receptor beta chains share one sample of origin, sequenced in a study of blood T cell repertoires in COVID-19. The method was immunoSEQ multiplex PCR; TCRdb's version includes in-frame clones alone and lacks a portion of them. The sample lists about 260,000 clones; around 90% were seen once. Source material: peripheral blood. Receptor source: a person between 18 and 35 years old with COVID-19, enrolled during active disease.

In its sample, this clone was seen once. The CDR3 nucleotides are TGTGCCAGCAGTTCAACAGGGACAATAGAGACCCAGTACTTC. This translates into CASSSTGTIETQYF. The rearrangement links TRBV6-5 to TRBJ2-5, with D tentatively TRBD1 (6 bases). Trimming took 4 bases from V and 4 from J, leaving 13 bases between them. The CDR3 totals 14 residues. Germline values: CDR1 MNHEY, CDR2 SVGAGI.

This clone showed up just a few times. The gene calls are TRBV4-3 and TRBJ1-2; TRBD1 is a possible D gene (5 bases). Trimming took off 0 bases at V and 1 base at J, with 21 bases between the two ends. CDR3 length equals 19 residues. Germline V gene sequence: CDR1 LGHNA, CDR2 YSLEER. The CDR3 sequence is CASSQEGRDSMGFNYGYTF. The CDR3 DNA reads TGCGCCAGCAGCCAAGAAGGGAGGGACTCTATGGGATTTAACTATGGCTACACCTTC.

This sequence joins TRBV30 and TRBJ2-3, with 7 bases that match TRBD2. The V segment lost 0 bases and the J segment 4 bases; nucleotides outside the gene matches: 10. The V gene's germline CDR1 is GTSNPN and CDR2 SVGIG (reference sequence). CDR3 length equals 16 residues. The CDR3 nucleotides read TGTGCCTGGAGTGTAGGGACTAAGCGAGTTTCAGATACGCAGTATTTT. Encoded protein: CAWSVGTKRVSDTQYF.